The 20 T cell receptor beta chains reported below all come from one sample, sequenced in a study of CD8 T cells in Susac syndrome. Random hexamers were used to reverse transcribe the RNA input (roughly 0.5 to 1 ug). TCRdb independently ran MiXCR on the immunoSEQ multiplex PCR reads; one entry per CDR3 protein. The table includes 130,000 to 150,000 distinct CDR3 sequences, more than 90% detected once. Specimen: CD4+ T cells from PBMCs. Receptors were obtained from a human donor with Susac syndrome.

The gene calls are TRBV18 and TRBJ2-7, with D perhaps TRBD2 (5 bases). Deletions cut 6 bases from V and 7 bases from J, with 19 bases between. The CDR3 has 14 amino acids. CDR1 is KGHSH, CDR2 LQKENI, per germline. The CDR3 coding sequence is TGTGCCAGCTCGCAGGTCCGGGTTCGGGGAGAGCAGTACTTC. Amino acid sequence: CASSQVRVRGEQYF.

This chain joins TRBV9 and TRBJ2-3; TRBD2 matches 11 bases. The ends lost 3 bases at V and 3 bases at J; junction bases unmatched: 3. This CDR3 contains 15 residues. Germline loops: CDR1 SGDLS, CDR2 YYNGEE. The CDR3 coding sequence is TGTGCCAGCAGCGGACGACTAGCGGGGACAGATACGCAGTATTTT. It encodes CASSGRLAGTDTQYF.

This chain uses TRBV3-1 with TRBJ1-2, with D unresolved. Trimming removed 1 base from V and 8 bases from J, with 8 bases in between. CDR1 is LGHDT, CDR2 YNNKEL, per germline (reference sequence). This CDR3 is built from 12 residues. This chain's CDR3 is CASSQGLAGYTF. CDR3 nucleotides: TGTGCCAGCAGCCAAGGTCTTGCCGGCTACACCTTC.

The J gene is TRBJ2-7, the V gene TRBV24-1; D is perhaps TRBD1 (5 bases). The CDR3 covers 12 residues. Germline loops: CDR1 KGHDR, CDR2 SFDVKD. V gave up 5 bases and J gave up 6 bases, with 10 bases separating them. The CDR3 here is CATSATGGEQYF. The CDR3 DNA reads TGTGCCACCAGTGCCACAGGTGGCGAGCAGTACTTC.

This CDR3 is CSARMAGAGDTQYF. In nucleotides, the CDR3 is TGCAGTGCTAGGATGGCGGGGGCGGGAGATACGCAGTATTTT. The chain is built from TRBV20-1 and TRBJ2-3, with a possible D match to TRBD2 (7 bases). V lost 3 bases and J lost 5, with 15 bases in between. This CDR3 region has 14 residues. Germline assignment: CDR1 DFQATT and CDR2 SNEGSKA (reference sequence).

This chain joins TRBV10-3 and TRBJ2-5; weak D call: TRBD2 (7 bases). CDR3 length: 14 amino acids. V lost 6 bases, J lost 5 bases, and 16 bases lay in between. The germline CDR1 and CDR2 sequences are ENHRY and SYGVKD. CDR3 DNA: TGTGCCATCAGGGGGGGGCTCCCAGGGGAGACCCAGTACTTC. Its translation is CAIRGGLPGETQYF.

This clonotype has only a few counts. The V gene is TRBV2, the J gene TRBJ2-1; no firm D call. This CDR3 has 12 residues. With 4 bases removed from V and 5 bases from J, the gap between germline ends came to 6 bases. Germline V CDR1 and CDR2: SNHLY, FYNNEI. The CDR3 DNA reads TGTGCCAGCAGTGGACTGAACAATGAGCAGTTCTTC. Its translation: CASSGLNNEQFF.

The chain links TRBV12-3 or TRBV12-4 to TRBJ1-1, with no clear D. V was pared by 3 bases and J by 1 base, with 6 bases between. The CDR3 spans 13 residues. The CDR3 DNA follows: TGTGCCAGCAGTTTTCAGAGGAACACTGAAGCTTTCTTT. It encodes CASSFQRNTEAFF.

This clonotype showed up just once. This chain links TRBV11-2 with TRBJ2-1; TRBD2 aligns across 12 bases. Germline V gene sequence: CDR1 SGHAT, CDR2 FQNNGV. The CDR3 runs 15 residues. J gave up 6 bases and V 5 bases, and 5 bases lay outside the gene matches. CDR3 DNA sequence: TGTGCCAGCAGCCATCTAGCGGGGGGGTTCAATGAGCAGTTCTTC. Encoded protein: CASSHLAGGFNEQFF.

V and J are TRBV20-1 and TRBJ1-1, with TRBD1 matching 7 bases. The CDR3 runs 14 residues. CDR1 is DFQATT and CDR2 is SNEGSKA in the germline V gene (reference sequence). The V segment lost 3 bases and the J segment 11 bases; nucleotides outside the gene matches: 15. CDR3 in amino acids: CSASPRQGGLYAFF. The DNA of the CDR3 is TGCAGTGCTAGTCCTAGACAGGGAGGCTTGTACGCTTTCTTT.

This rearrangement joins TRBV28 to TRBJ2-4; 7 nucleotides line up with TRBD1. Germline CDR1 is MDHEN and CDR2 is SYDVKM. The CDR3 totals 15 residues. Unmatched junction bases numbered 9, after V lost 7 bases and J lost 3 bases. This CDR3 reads CASTHPGTVKNIQYF. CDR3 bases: TGTGCCAGCACCCACCCCGGGACAGTCAAAAACATTCAGTACTTC.

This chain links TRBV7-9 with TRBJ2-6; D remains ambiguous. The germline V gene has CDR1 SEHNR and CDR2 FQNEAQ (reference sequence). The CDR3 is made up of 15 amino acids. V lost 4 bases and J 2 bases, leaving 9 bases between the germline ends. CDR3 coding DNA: TGTGCCAGCAGCTCGCGTACCGCTGGGGCCAACGTCCTGACTTTC. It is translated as CASSSRTAGANVLTF.

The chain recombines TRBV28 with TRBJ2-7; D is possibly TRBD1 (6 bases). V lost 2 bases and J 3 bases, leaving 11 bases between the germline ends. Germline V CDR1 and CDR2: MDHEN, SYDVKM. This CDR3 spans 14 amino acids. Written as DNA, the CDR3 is TGTGCCAGCAGTTTAAGGGGGTCTGACTACGAGCAGTACTTC. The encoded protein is CASSLRGSDYEQYF.

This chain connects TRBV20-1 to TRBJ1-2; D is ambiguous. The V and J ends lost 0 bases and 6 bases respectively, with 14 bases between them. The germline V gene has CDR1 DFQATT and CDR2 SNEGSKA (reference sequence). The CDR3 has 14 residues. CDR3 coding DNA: TGCAGTGCTAGAGATGCAAAAGGACGGGATGGCTACACCTTC. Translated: CSARDAKGRDGYTF.

In nucleotides, the CDR3 is TGTGCCAGCGGGGAACGGGAGGGCTTCTACAATGAGCAGTTCTTC. Translating gives CASGEREGFYNEQFF. This chain joins TRBV2 and TRBJ2-1; 8 bases align to TRBD2. The CDR3 is made up of 15 amino acids. CDR1 SNHLY and CDR2 FYNNEI come from the germline V gene. The V and J ends lost 8 bases and 3 bases, in that order; junction bases with no gene match: 9. Variable domain in full (rest from reference TRBV2 and TRBJ2-1): EPEVTQTPSHQVTQMGQEVILRCVPISNHLYFYWYRQILGQKVEFLVSFYNNEISEKSEIFDDQFSVERPDGSNFTLKIRSTKLEDSAMYFCASGEREGFYNEQFFGPGTRLTVL.

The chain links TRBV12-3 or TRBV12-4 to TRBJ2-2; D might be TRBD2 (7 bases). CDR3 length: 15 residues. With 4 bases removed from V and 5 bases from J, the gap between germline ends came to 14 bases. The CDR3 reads CASSWGGARTGELFF. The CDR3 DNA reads TGTGCCAGCAGTTGGGGGGGGGCGCGAACCGGGGAGCTGTTTTTT.

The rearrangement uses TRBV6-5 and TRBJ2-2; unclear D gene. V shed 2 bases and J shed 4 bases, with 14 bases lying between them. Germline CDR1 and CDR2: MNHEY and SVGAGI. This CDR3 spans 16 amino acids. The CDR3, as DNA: TGTGCCAGCAGTTACGGGGTTCACAAACCCACCGGGGAGCTGTTTTTT. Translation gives CASSYGVHKPTGELFF.

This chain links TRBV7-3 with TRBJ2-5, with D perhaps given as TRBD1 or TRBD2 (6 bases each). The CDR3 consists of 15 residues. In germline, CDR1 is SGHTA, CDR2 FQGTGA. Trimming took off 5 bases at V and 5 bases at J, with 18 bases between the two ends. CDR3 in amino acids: CASSPWGLQGETQYF. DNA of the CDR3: TGTGCCAGCAGCCCGTGGGGACTCCAGGGGGAGACCCAGTACTTC.

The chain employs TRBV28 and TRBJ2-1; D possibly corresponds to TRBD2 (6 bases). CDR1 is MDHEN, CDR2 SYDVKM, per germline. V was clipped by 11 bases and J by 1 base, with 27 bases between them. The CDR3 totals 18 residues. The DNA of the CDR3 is TGTGCCGCAAACCCTGGGCCCTTGGGCGGGAAGTCCTACAATGAGCAGTTCTTC. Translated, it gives CAANPGPLGGKSYNEQFF.

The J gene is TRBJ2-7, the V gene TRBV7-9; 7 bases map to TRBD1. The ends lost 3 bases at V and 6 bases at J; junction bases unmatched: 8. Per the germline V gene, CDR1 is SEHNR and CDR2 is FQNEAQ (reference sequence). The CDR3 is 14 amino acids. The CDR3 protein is CASSLPGQLIEQYF. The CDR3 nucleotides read TGTGCCAGCAGCTTGCCGGGACAGCTCATCGAGCAGTACTTC. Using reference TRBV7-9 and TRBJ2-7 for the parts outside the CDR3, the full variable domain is DTGVSQNPRHKITKRGQNVTFRCDPISEHNRLYWYRQTLGQGPEFLTYFQNEAQLEKSRLLSDRFSAERPKGSFSTLEIQRTEQGDSAMYLCASSLPGQLIEQYFGPGTRLTVT.